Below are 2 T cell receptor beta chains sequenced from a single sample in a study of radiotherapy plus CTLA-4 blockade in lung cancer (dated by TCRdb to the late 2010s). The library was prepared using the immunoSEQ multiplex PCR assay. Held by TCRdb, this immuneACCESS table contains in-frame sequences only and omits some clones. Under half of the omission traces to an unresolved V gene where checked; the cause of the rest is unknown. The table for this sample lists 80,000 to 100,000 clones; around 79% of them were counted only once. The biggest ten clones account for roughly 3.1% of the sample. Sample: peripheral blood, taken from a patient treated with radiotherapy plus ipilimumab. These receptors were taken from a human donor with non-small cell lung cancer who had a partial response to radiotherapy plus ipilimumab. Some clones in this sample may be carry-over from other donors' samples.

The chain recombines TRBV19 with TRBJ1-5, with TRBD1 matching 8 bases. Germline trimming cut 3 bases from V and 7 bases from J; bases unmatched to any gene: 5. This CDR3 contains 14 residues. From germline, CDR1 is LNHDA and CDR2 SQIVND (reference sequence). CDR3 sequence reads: CASSMSGGGQPQHF. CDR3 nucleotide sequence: TGTGCCAGTAGTATGTCAGGGGGCGGGCAGCCCCAGCATTTT.

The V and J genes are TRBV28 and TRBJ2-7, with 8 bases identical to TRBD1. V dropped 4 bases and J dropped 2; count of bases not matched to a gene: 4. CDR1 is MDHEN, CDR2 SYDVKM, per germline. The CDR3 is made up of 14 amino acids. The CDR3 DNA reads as TGTGCCAGCAGTTACAGACAGGGGCCCTACGAGCAGTACTTC. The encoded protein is CASSYRQGPYEQYF.